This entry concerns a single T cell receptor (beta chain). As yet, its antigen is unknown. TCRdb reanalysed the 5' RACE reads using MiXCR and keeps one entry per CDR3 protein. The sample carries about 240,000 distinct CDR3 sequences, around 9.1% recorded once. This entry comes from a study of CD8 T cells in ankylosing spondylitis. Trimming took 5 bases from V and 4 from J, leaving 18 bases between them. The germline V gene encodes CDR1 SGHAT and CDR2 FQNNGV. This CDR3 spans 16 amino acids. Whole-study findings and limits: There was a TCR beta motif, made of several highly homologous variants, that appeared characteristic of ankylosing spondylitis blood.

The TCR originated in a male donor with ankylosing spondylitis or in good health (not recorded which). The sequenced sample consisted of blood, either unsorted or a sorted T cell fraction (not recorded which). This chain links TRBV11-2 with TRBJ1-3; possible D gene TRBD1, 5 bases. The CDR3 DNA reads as TGTGCCAGCAGCAGAGGACAAGCAGGGTTGGGAAACACCATATATTTT. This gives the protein CASSRGQAGLGNTIYF. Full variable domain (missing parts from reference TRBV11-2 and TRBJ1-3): EAGVAQSPRYKIIEKRQSVAFWCNPISGHATLYWYQQILGQGPKLLIQFQNNGVVDDSQLPKDRFSAERLKGVDSTLKIQPAKLEDSAVYLCASSRGQAGLGNTIYFGEGSWLTVV.